The subject of this entry is one TCR beta chain. The sample originates from a study of blood T cell repertoires in COVID-19. V lost 5 bases, J lost 4 bases, and 20 bases lay in between. Per germline, CDR1 MNHNY and CDR2 SVGAGI (reference sequence). There are 17 residues in the CDR3. TCRdb's table, derived via immunoSEQ multiplex PCR, lists solely in-frame clones and lacks some. The top ten clones hold more than 3% of a sample with 150,000 to 200,000 clones, about 89% of them seen once. The sequence was collected from a man between 65 and 85 years old with acute or convalescent COVID-19. The specimen was peripheral blood. This rearrangement joins TRBV6-6 to TRBJ1-4, with D perhaps TRBD1 (6 bases). CDR3 DNA sequence: TGTGCCAGCAGTCTAACCCACCCGACAGGCGGTAATGAAAAACTGTTTTTT. Protein sequence: CASSLTHPTGGNEKLFF.